One sample yielded the 28 T cell receptor beta chains listed below, sequenced in a study of T-cell memory formation after mild COVID-19. TCRdb redid the calling of the 5' RACE reads with MiXCR, one entry per CDR3 protein. The data hold approximately 570,000 distinct CDR3 sequences, with around 17% observed a single time. Material: PBMCs or a T cell subset sorted from them (not recorded which). All receptors derive from an adult woman who had mild COVID-19 (a few samples of this study predate the infection). Cell type and time point are not known.

This clonotype was seen repeatedly, ten times or more. The rearrangement uses TRBV7-8 and TRBJ2-1; D may be TRBD1 (5 bases). The CDR3 runs 12 residues. Trimming took off 2 bases at V and 8 bases at J, with 7 bases between the two ends. Germline CDR1 and CDR2: SGHVS and FQNEAQ. Here the CDR3 reads CASSLRRDEQFF. In nucleotides, the CDR3 is TGTGCCAGCAGCTTACGCAGGGATGAGCAGTTCTTC.

This clonotype appeared a few times. The chain is built from TRBV5-1 and TRBJ2-1; 8 bases are shared with TRBD2. Germline V gives CDR1 SGHRS, CDR2 YFSETQ. The CDR3 totals 17 residues. The ends lost 4 bases at V and 7 bases at J; junction bases unmatched: 16. The CDR3, as DNA: TGCGCCAGCAGCCCCGCCGGGGGTAGCGGGATTCCAAATGAGCAGTTCTTC. It encodes CASSPAGGSGIPNEQFF.

The chain is built from TRBV7-8 and TRBJ2-7, with 9 bases aligning to TRBD2. The germline V gene encodes CDR1 SGHVS and CDR2 FQNEAQ. V lost 5 bases, J lost 1 base, and 12 bases stayed unmatched. The CDR3 is made up of 17 amino acids. This chain's CDR3 is CASSRRSLAGVSYEQYF. The CDR3 DNA reads as TGTGCCAGCAGCCGAAGATCTTTAGCGGGGGTGTCCTACGAGCAGTACTTC.

This rearrangement joins TRBV5-1 to TRBJ1-2, with a weak D call TRBD1 (5 bases). Germline assignment: CDR1 SGHRS and CDR2 YFSETQ. This CDR3 comprises 11 residues. Trimming shortened V by 0 bases and J by 11 bases, and 8 bases separated the two germline ends. The CDR3 sequence is CASSLGGLYTF. In DNA form, the CDR3 reads TGCGCCAGCAGCTTGGGGGGGTTGTACACCTTC.

This clonotype has more than one count but fewer than ten. The CDR3 region is CASSYSYSGADTQYF. CDR3 DNA sequence: TGTGCCAGCAGTTACTCCTACTCGGGTGCAGATACGCAGTATTTT. The V gene is TRBV6-5, the J gene TRBJ2-3; D uncertain. CDR3 size: 15 residues. Germline V gene data show CDR1 as MNHEY and CDR2 as SVGAGI. V was clipped by 0 bases and J by 4 bases, with 11 bases between them.

This clonotype was recorded many times. The chain joins TRBV11-2 to TRBJ2-7; maybe TRBD1 (6 bases). There are 14 residues in the CDR3. The V end was cut by 5 bases, the J end by 6 bases, with 17 bases between. Germline V gene data show CDR1 as SGHAT and CDR2 as FQNNGV. Here the CDR3 reads CASSRRDTGPEQYF. The CDR3 DNA is TGTGCCAGCAGCCGCCGGGACACCGGACCCGAGCAGTACTTC.

The chain links TRBV20-1 to TRBJ2-2; 12 bases are a match to TRBD2. Germline V gene lookup returns CDR1 DFQATT and CDR2 SNEGSKA (reference sequence). The CDR3 loop spans 14 amino acids. Germline trimming cut 6 bases from V and 6 bases from J; bases unmatched to any gene: 5. The DNA of the CDR3 is TGCAGTGCCGGACTAGCGGGATATGCCGGGGAGCTGTTTTTT. This translates into CSAGLAGYAGELFF.

This clonotype has a count of ten or more. CDR3 coding DNA: TGTGCCAGCAGTTACTCTCTAGCGGGACCCTACGAGCAGTACTTC. Its protein is CASSYSLAGPYEQYF. The chain links TRBV6-2 or TRBV6-3 to TRBJ2-7; TRBD2 matches 9 bases. Germline assignment: CDR1 MNHEY and CDR2 SVGEGT. The trim removed 0 bases at V and 2 bases at J, leaving 2 bases unmatched. This CDR3 region has 15 residues.

The rearrangement uses TRBV7-6 and TRBJ1-1; perhaps TRBD1 as D (5 bases). Trimming took 5 bases from V and 5 from J, leaving 15 bases between them. Per the germline V gene, CDR1 is SGHVS and CDR2 is FNYEAQ. This CDR3 has 14 residues. The CDR3 protein is CASSEGTVQTEAFF. CDR3 nucleotide sequence: TGTGCCAGCAGCGAAGGGACGGTACAGACTGAAGCTTTCTTT. The variable domain in full, with the rest retrieved from reference TRBV7-6 and TRBJ1-1, is GAGVSQSPRYKVTKRGQDVALRCDPISGHVSLYWYRQALGQGPEFLTYFNYEAQQDKSGLPNDRFSAERPEGSISTLTIQRTEQRDSAMYRCASSEGTVQTEAFFGQGTRLTVV.

A few counts support this clonotype. V gene TRBV5-1 combines with J gene TRBJ2-3, with TRBD1 matching 8 bases. The CDR3 is made up of 13 amino acids. The V gene end was trimmed by 6 bases and the J gene end by 7 bases; junction bases not matched to a gene: 7. Per the germline V gene, CDR1 is SGHRS and CDR2 is YFSETQ. The CDR3 region is CASIGTGGNTQYF. CDR3 in DNA: TGCGCCAGCATTGGGACAGGTGGGAATACGCAGTATTTT.

The genes are TRBV7-2 and TRBJ2-2, with TRBD1 matching 7 bases. The V gene end was trimmed by 5 bases and the J gene end by 0 bases; junction bases not matched to a gene: 6. The CDR3 is 16 residues long. Germline CDR1 reads SGHTA; CDR2 reads FQGNSA. CDR3 sequence: CASSPGTVANTGELFF. As DNA, the CDR3 is TGTGCCAGCAGCCCTGGGACAGTCGCGAACACCGGGGAGCTGTTTTTT.

J is TRBJ1-1 and V is TRBV12-3 or TRBV12-4, with 8 bases that match TRBD1. The length of the CDR3 is 14 residues. V was pared by 4 bases and J by 1 base, with 2 bases of the junction left unmatched. CDR3 region: CASSWDRWNTEAFF. In nucleotides, the CDR3 is TGTGCCAGCAGTTGGGACAGGTGGAACACTGAAGCTTTCTTT.

This clonotype was recorded a few times. This sequence joins TRBV3-1 and TRBJ2-1; no definite D call. Germline V gives CDR1 LGHDT, CDR2 YNNKEL (reference sequence). Trimming cost V 0 bases and J 13 bases, with 7 bases left between them. CDR3 length: 11 amino acids. This CDR3 is CASSQDLSQFF. The DNA of the CDR3 is TGTGCCAGCAGCCAAGACTTATCTCAGTTCTTC.

There are a few counts of this clonotype. CDR3 coding DNA: TGTGCCAGCAGTGCAGGGACAGGGAGGTTTGGCAATGAGCAGTTCTTC. It specifies CASSAGTGRFGNEQFF. The chain is built from TRBV2 and TRBJ2-1, with TRBD1 matching over 9 bases. Germline trimming cut 4 bases from V and 6 bases from J; bases unmatched to any gene: 10. Germline V CDR1 and CDR2: SNHLY, FYNNEI. This CDR3 is built from 16 residues.

This clonotype was found a few times. The V and J genes are TRBV4-2 and TRBJ2-1, with TRBD2 matching 7 bases. V lost 2 bases to trimming and J lost 8 bases; unmatched junction nucleotides: 9. Germline lookup yields CDR1 LGHNA and CDR2 YNFKEQ. The CDR3 is 15 residues long. The CDR3 sequence is CASSQLSGAGYEQFF. CDR3 nucleotides: TGTGCCAGCAGCCAATTAAGCGGGGCGGGGTATGAGCAGTTCTTC.

The gene calls are TRBV5-6 and TRBJ1-5; the D gene is possibly TRBD1 (5 bases). The CDR3 contains 15 residues. CDR1 SGHDT and CDR2 YYEEEE come from the germline V gene. V was cut by 0 bases and J by 2 bases, with 9 bases left in between. CDR3 sequence reads: CASSLGRVGNQPQHF. Written as DNA, the CDR3 is TGTGCCAGCAGCTTGGGCAGGGTTGGCAATCAGCCCCAGCATTTT.

The chain recombines TRBV12-1 with TRBJ2-7; the table names TRBD2, a call not compared with the DNA. TRBV12-1 is designated a pseudogene. The CDR3 totals 17 residues. The CDR3 is CAKVGLIKPSSGYEQYF. The CDR3 coding sequence is TGTGCCAAAGTTGGACTAATTAAACCCAGTTCTGGCTACGAGCAGTACTTC.

The J gene is TRBJ1-2, the V gene TRBV4-3; unclear D gene. V shed 0 bases and J shed 4 bases, with 18 bases lying between them. In germline, CDR1 is LGHNA, CDR2 YSLEER. The CDR3 runs to 17 residues. The CDR3 nucleotides read TGCGCCAGCAGCCAAGATCGGGAGGCATATCCGGCCTATGGCTACACCTTC. Translation gives CASSQDREAYPAYGYTF.

Only a few counts were recorded for this clonotype. CDR3 amino acids: CASSPQTGLGNTIYF. The CDR3 DNA reads as TGTGCCAGTAGTCCGCAAACAGGGCTTGGAAACACCATATATTTT. This rearrangement joins TRBV19 to TRBJ1-3; a possible D gene is TRBD1 (6 bases). V dropped 5 bases and J dropped 3 bases, with 14 bases sitting between them. This CDR3 is 15 amino acids long. Germline V CDR1 and CDR2: LNHDA, SQIVND (reference sequence).

The sample holds a few counts of this clonotype. The chain employs TRBV12-3 or TRBV12-4 and TRBJ2-3; D remains unclear. Trimming took off 0 bases at V and 4 bases at J, with 8 bases between the two ends. The CDR3 covers 14 residues. The CDR3 reads CASSLAGRSDTQYF. Written as DNA, the CDR3 is TGTGCCAGCAGTTTAGCCGGTAGATCAGATACGCAGTATTTT.

This clonotype appeared a few times. The gene calls are TRBV12-3 or TRBV12-4 and TRBJ2-7; 7 nucleotides align to TRBD1. The CDR3 totals 15 residues. V was pared by 5 bases and J by 7 bases, with 14 bases of the junction left unmatched. The CDR3 DNA reads as TGTGCCAGCAGTCTCCCGGAAAGGGGGCTAGGAGAGCAGTACTTC. It yields the protein CASSLPERGLGEQYF.

The rearrangement joins TRBV12-3 or TRBV12-4 to TRBJ2-7, with 12 bases that match TRBD2. V gave up 1 base and J gave up 4 bases; unmatched junction bases: 8. This CDR3 spans 17 amino acids. CDR3 in amino acids: CASSLVRLAGGPYEQYF. As DNA, the CDR3 is TGTGCCAGCAGTTTAGTAAGGCTAGCGGGGGGGCCATACGAGCAGTACTTC.

The chain carries TRBV15 and TRBJ2-7; possibly TRBD1 or TRBD2 for D (5 bases each). The V gene lost 4 bases and the J gene lost 2 bases, with 18 bases spanning the gap. The germline CDR1 and CDR2 sequences are LNHNV and YYDKDF (reference sequence). This CDR3 is 16 amino acids long. CDR3 in amino acids: CATSTRRDGVTYEQYF. The CDR3 DNA is TGTGCCACCAGCACCCGCCGGGACGGGGTAACCTACGAGCAGTACTTC.

The rearrangement uses TRBV7-3 and TRBJ1-1, with a possible D match to TRBD1 (6 bases). The CDR3 is made up of 15 amino acids. V lost 6 bases to trimming and J lost 1 base, with 15 bases between them. The germline gives CDR1 SGHTA, CDR2 FQGTGA. The CDR3 nucleotides read TGTGCCAGCAGGTCAACGGGGGCCGGGAACACTGAAGCTTTCTTT. The encoded protein is CASRSTGAGNTEAFF.

This clonotype has a handful of counts. This chain joins TRBV5-1 and TRBJ2-2; 8 positions agree with TRBD2. Per the germline V gene, CDR1 is SGHRS and CDR2 is YFSETQ. The CDR3 has 13 residues. Trimming took 6 bases from V and 5 from J; bases not matched to a gene: 3. CDR3 bases: TGCGCCAGCACCGCGGGAGGAACCGGGGAGCTGTTTTTT. Translation: CASTAGGTGELFF.

This chain uses TRBV5-1 with TRBJ2-5, with a tentative D call TRBD2 (6 bases). V was shortened by 4 bases and J by 1 base, with 14 bases between the two germline ends. The CDR3 is made up of 15 amino acids. Germline loops: CDR1 SGHRS, CDR2 YFSETQ. Written as DNA, the CDR3 is TGCGCCAGCAGCCCGTGGAGGGAAAGCCAAGAGACCCAGTACTTC. Its protein is CASSPWRESQETQYF. The variable domain in full, with the rest retrieved from reference TRBV5-1 and TRBJ2-5, is KAGVTQTPRYLIKTRGQQVTLSCSPISGHRSVSWYQQTPGQGLQFLFEYFSETQRNKGNFPGRFSGRQFSNSRSEMNVSTLELGDSALYLCASSPWRESQETQYFGPGTRLLVL.

The chain uses TRBV25-1 and TRBJ2-1, with 8 bases lining up with TRBD1. CDR1 and CDR2 (germline): MGHDK, SYGVNS. This CDR3 spans 18 amino acids. The J segment lost 8 bases and the V segment lost 3 bases, leaving 18 bases of the junction unmatched. The DNA for the CDR3 is TGTGCCAGCAGTGAGGTTTCCACGGGACAGGAGTTATCCTATGAGCAGTTCTTC. Translated: CASSEVSTGQELSYEQFF.

This clonotype came up many times. The V and J genes are TRBV6-5 and TRBJ2-7, with a weak D call TRBD1 (6 bases). Germline CDR1 is MNHEY and CDR2 is SVGAGI. This CDR3 has 15 residues. With 5 bases removed from V and 3 bases from J, the gap between germline ends came to 17 bases. The CDR3 nucleotides are TGTGCCAGCAGTCATAAGGACAGAAGTCTCTACGAGCAGTACTTC. Encoded protein: CASSHKDRSLYEQYF.